The present TCR beta chain was sequenced within a study of control samples from healthy donors and cancer patients. The table came from immunoSEQ multiplex PCR; TCRdb's copy has only in-frame clones and leaves some out. The sample shows approximately 80,000 clones, nearly 90% of them seen only once. The CDR3 consists of 14 residues. Germline CDR1 and CDR2: SGHDT and YYEEEE. The junction had 10 bases not matched to a gene; V was cut back by 4 bases and J by 6 bases. The sequenced sample consisted of blood. The origin of this receptor is a woman in her fifties or sixties in good health. V usage is TRBV5-6 and J usage is TRBJ2-7; 7 nucleotides agree with TRBD1. Here the CDR3 DNA reads TGTGCCAGCAGCACCACCGGGACAGCCGGCGAGCAGTACTTC. It yields the protein CASSTTGTAGEQYF. Full variable domain (outside the CDR3, taken from reference TRBV5-6 and TRBJ2-7): DAGVTQSPTHLIKTRGQQVTLRCSPKSGHDTVSWYQQALGQGPQFIFQYYEEEERQRGNFPDRFSGHQFPNYSSELNVNALLLGDSALYLCASSTTGTAGEQYFGPGTRLTVT.